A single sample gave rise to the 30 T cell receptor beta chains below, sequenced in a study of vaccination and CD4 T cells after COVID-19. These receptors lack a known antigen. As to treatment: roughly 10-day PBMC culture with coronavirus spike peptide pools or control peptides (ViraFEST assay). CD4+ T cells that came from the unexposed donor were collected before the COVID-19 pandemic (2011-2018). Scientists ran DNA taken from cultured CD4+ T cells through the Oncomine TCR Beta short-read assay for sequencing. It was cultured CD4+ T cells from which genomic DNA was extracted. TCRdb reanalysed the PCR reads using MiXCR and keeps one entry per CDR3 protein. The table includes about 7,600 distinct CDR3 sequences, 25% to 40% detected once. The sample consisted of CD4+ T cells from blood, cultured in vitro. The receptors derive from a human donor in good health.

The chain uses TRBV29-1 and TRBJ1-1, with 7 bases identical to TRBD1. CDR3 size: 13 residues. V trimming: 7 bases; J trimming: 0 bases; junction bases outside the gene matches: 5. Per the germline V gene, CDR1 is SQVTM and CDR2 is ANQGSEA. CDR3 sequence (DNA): TGCAGCGCTCTGACAGGGATGAACACTGAAGCTTTCTTT. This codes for CSALTGMNTEAFF.

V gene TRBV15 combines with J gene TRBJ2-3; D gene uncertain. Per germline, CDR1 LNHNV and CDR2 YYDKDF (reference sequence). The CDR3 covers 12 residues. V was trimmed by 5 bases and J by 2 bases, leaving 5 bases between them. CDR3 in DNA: TGTGCCACCAGCTTATACACAGATACGCAGTATTTT. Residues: CATSLYTDTQYF. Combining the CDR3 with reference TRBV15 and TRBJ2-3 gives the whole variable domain DAMVIQNPRYQVTQFGKPVTLSCSQTLNHNVMYWYQQKSSQAPKLLFHYYDKDFNNEADTPDNFQSRRPNTSFCFLDIRSPGLGDTAMYLCATSLYTDTQYFGPGTRLTVL.

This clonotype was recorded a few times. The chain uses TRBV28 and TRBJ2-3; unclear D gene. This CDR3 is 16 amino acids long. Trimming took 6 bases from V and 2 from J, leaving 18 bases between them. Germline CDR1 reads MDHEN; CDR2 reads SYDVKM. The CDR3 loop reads CASRSPGRSPTDTQYF. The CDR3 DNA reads TGTGCCAGCAGGTCCCCGGGTCGGAGCCCCACAGATACGCAGTATTTT.

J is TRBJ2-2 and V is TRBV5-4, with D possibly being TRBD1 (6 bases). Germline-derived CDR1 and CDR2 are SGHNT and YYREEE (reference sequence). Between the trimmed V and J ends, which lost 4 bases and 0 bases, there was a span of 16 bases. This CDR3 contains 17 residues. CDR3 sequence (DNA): TGTGCCAGCAGCCGACAATTACAGGGACCGAACACCGGGGAGCTGTTTTTT. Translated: CASSRQLQGPNTGELFF.

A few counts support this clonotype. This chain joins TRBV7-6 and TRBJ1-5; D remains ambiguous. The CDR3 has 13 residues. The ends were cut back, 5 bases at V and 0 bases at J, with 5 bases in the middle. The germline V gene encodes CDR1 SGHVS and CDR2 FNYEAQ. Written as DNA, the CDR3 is TGTGCCAGCAGCCCGAATAGCAATCAGCCCCAGCATTTT. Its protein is CASSPNSNQPQHF.

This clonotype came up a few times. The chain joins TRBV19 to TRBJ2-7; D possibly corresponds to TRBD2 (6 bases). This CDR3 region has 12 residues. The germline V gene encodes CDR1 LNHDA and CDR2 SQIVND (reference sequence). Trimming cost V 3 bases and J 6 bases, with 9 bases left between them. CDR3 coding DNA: TGTGCCAGTAGTATTATTAGCGGCGAGCAGTACTTC. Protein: CASSIISGEQYF.

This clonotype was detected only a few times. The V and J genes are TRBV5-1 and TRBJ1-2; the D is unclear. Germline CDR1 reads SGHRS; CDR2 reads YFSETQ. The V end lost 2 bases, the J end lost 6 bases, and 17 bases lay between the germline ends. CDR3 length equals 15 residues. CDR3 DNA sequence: TGCGCCAGCAGCTTAGGCCTGGCCGTGTCTGATGGCTACACCTTC. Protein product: CASSLGLAVSDGYTF.

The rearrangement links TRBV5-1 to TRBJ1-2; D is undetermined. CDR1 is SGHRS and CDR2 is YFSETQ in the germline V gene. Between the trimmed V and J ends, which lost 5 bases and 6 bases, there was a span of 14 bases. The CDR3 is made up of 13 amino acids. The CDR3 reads CASRSPPGDGYTF. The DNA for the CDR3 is TGCGCCAGCAGGTCACCGCCTGGGGATGGCTACACCTTC.

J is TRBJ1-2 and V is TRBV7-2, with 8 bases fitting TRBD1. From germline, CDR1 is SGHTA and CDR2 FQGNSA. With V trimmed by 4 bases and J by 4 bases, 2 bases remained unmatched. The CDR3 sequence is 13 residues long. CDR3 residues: CASSSGQGYGYTF. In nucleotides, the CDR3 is TGTGCCAGCAGCTCAGGACAGGGCTATGGCTACACCTTC.

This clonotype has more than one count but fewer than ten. CDR3 coding DNA: TGCGCCAGCAGCAGGGGGCCTATTTCACCCCTCCACTTT. Translated, it gives CASSRGPISPLHF. The rearrangement joins TRBV4-3 to TRBJ1-6; 7 positions agree with TRBD1. Per the germline V gene, CDR1 is LGHNA and CDR2 is YSLEER. Trimming removed 5 bases from V and 9 bases from J; junction bases left unmatched: 4. The CDR3 loop spans 13 amino acids.

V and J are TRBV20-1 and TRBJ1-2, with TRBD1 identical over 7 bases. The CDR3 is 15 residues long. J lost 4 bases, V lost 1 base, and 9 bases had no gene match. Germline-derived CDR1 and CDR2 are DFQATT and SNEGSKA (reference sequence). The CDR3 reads CSARGTGARLYGYTF. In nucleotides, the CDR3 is TGCAGTGCTAGAGGAACAGGGGCTCGACTCTATGGCTACACCTTC.

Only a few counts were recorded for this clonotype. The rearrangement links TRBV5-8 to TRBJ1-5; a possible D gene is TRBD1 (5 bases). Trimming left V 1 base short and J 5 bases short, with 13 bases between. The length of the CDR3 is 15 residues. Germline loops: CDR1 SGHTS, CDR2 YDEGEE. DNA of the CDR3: TGTGCCAGCAGCTTGTATCTGAGGGGCGATCAGCCCCAGCATTTT. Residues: CASSLYLRGDQPQHF.

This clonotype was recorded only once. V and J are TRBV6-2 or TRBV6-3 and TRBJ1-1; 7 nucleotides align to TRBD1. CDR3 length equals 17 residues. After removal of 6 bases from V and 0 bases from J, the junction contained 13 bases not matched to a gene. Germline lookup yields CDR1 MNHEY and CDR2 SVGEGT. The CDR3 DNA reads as TGTGCCAGCAGCCCTGGGACAGAAAGGCCAATGAACACTGAAGCTTTCTTT. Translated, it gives CASSPGTERPMNTEAFF.

The CDR3 DNA follows: TGTGCCAGCAGCAGACGTGGAGCAGGAGGGACTGAAGCTTTCTTT. As protein: CASSRRGAGGTEAFF. The V call is TRBV5-8, the J call TRBJ1-1; D uncertain. With 4 bases removed from V and 5 bases from J, the gap between germline ends came to 18 bases. Germline CDR1 and CDR2: SGHTS and YDEGEE. The CDR3 runs to 15 residues. Full variable domain (missing parts from reference TRBV5-8 and TRBJ1-1): EAGVTQSPTHLIKTRGQQATLRCSPISGHTSVYWYQQALGLGLQFLLWYDEGEERNRGNFPPRFSGRQFPNYSSELNVNALELEDSALYLCASSRRGAGGTEAFFGQGTRLTVV.

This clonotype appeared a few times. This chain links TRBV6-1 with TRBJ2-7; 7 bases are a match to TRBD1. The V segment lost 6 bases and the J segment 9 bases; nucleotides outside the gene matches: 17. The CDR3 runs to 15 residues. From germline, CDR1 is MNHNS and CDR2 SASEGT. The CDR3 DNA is TGTGCCAGCAGCAGGGACAGCGCCTCTCCTTGGGGGCAGTACTTC. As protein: CASSRDSASPWGQYF.

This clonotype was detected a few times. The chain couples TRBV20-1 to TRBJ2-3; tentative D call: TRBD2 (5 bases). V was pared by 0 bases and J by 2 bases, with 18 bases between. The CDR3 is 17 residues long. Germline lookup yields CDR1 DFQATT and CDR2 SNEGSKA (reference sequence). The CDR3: CSARDGFTASFTDTQYF. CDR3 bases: TGCAGTGCTAGAGATGGGTTCACGGCTAGCTTCACAGATACGCAGTATTTT.

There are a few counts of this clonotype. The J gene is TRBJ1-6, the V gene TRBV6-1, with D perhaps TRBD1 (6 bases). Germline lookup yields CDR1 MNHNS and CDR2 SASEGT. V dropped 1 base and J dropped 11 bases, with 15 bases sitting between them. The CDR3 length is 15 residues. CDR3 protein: CASSEDSDRGAPLHF. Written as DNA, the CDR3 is TGTGCCAGCAGTGAAGACTCGGACAGAGGGGCACCCCTCCACTTT.

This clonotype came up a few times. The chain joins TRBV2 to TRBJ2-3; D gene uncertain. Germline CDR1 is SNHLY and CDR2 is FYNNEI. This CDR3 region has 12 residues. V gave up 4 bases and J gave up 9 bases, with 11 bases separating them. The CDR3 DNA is TGTGCCAGCAGTGCTGGGCCTGGGACGCAGTATTTT. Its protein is CASSAGPGTQYF.

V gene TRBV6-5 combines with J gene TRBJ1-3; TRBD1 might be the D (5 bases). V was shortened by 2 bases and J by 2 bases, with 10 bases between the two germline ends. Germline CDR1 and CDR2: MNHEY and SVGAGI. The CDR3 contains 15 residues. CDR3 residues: CASSYLSGTGNTIYF. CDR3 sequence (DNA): TGTGCCAGCAGTTACCTGTCAGGGACTGGAAACACCATATATTTT.

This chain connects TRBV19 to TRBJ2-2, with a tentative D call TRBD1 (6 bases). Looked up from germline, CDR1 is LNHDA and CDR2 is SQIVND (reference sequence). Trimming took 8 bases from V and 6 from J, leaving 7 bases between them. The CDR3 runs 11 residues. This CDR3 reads CASSGAGELFF. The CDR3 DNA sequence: TGTGCCAGTTCAGGGGCCGGGGAGCTGTTTTTT.

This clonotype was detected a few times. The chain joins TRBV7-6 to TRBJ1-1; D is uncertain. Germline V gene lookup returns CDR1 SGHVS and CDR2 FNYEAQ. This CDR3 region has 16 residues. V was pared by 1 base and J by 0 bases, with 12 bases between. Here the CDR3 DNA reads TGTGCCAGCAGCTTAGGGCTCGTCGGTATGAACACTGAAGCTTTCTTT. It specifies CASSLGLVGMNTEAFF.

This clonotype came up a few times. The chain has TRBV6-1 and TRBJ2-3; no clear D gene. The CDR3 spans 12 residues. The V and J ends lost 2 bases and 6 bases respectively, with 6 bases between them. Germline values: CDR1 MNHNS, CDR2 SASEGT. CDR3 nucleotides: TGTGCCAGCAGTGAAACTGCCGATACGCAGTATTTT. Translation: CASSETADTQYF.

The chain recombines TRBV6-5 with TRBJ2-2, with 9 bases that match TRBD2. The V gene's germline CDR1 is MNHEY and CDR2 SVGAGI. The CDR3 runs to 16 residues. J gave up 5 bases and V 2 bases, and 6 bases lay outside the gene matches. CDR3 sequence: CASSYPAGGGTGELFF. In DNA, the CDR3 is TGTGCCAGCAGTTACCCAGCGGGAGGAGGAACCGGGGAGCTGTTTTTT.

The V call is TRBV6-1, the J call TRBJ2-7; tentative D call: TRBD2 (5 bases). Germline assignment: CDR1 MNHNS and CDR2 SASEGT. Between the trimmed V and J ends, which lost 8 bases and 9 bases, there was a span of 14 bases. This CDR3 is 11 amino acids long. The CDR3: CASRRLSGQYF. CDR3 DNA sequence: TGTGCCAGCCGTAGACTCAGCGGGCAGTACTTC.

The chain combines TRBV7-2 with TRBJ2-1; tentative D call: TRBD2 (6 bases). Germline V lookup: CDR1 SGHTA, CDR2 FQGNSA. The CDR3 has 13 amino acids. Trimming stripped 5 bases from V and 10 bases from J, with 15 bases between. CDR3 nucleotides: TGTGCCAGCAGCGCTAAGGGACTCCCCGAGCAGTTCTTC. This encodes CASSAKGLPEQFF.

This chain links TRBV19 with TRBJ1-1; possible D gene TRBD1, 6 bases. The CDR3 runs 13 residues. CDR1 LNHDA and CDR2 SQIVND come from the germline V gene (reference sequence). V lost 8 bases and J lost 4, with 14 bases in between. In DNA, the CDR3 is TGTGCCAGTGGGGGCGGGTGGGGCACTGAAGCTTTCTTT. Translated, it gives CASGGGWGTEAFF.

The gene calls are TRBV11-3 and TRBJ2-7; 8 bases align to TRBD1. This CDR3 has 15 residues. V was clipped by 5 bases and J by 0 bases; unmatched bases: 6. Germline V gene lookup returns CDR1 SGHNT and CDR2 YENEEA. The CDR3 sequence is CASSARTGPSYEQYF. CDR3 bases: TGTGCCAGCAGCGCCCGGACAGGGCCCTCCTACGAGCAGTACTTC.

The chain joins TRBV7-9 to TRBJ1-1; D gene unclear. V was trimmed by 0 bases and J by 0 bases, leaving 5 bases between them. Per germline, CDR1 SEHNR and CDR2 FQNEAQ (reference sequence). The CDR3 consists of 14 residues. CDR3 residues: CASSLAPLNTEAFF. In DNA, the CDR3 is TGTGCCAGCAGCTTAGCACCCCTGAACACTGAAGCTTTCTTT.

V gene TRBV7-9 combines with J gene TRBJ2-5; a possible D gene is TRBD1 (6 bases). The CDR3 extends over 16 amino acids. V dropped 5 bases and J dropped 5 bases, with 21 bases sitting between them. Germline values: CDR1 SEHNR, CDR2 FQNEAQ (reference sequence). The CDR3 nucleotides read TGTGCCAGCAGCAAAGGCCGGGACATACCAGGGGAGACCCAGTACTTC. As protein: CASSKGRDIPGETQYF. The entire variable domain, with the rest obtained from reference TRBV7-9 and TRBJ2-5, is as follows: DTGVSQNPRHKITKRGQNVTFRCDPISEHNRLYWYRQTLGQGPEFLTYFQNEAQLEKSRLLSDRFSAERPKGSFSTLEIQRTEQGDSAMYLCASSKGRDIPGETQYFGPGTRLLVL.

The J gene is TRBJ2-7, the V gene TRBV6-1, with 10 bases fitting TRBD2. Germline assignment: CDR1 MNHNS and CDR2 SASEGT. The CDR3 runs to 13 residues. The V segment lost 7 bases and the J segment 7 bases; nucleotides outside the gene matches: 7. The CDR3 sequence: CASTVLAGEEQYF. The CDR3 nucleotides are TGTGCCAGCACCGTTCTAGCGGGAGAGGAGCAGTACTTC.